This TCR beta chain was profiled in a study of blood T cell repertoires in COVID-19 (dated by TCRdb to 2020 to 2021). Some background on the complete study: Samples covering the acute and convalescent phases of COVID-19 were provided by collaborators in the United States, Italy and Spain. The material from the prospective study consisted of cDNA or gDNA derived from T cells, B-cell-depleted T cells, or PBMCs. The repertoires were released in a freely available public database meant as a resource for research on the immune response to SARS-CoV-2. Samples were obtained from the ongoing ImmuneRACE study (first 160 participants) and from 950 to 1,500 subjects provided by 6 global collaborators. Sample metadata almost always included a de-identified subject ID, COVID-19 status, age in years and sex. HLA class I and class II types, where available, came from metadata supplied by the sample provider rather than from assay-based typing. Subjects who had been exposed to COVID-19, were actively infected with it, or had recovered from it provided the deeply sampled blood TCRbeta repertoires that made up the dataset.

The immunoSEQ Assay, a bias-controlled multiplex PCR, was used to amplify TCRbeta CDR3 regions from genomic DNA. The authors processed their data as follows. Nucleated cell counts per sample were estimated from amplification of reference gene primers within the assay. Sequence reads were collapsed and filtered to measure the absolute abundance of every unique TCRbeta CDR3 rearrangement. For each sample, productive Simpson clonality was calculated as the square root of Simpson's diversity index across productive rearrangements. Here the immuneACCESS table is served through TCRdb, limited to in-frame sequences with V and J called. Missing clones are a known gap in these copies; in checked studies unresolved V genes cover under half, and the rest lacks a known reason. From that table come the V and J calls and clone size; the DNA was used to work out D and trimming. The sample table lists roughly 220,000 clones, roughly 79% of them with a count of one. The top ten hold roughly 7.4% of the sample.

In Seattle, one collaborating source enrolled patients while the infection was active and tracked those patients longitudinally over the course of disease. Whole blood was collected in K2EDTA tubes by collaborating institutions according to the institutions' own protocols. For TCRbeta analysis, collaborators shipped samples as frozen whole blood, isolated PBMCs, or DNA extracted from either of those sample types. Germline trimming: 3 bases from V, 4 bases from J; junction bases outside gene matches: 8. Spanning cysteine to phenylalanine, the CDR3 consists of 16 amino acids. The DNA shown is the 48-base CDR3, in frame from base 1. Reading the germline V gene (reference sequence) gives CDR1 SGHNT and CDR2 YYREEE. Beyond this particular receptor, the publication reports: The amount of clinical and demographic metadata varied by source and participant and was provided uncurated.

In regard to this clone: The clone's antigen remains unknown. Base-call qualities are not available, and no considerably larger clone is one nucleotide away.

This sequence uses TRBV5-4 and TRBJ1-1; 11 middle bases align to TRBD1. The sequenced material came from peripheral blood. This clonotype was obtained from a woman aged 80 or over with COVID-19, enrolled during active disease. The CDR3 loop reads CASSSFTGTGGTEAFF. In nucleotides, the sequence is TGTGCCAGCAGCTCATTTACCGGGACAGGGGGCACTGAAGCTTTCTTT.